Sequencing of this T cell receptor (beta chain) was carried out in a study of blood T cell repertoires in COVID-19. Study-level information: Sites across the United States, Italy and Spain contributed samples from acute and convalescent COVID-19. PBMCs, B-cell-depleted T cells, or T cells were the source of the cDNA or gDNA that made up the material.

Trimming pared 1 base from V and 1 base from J, leaving 10 bases between. The length of the CDR3 is 15 residues. Germline values: CDR1 LNHDA, CDR2 SQIVND (reference sequence). In the authors' methods: Scientists estimated how many nucleated cells there were by amplifying reference gene primers. Produced via immunoSEQ multiplex PCR; TCRdb's table is partial and in-frame only. V, J and clone size derive from that table, while D and trimming were established from the DNA sequence. The sample shows 450,000 to 500,000 clones, approximately 85% of them seen only once. The receptor was derived from a human donor in a cohort sampled during active COVID-19. The sample comprised peripheral blood. The genes are TRBV19 and TRBJ1-1; tentative D call: TRBD1 (5 bases). The CDR3 bases are TGTGCCAGTAGTATAGTCGGGGGTCCGAACACTGAAGCTTTCTTT. It is translated as CASSIVGGPNTEAFF.